This TCR beta chain stems from a study of T cell clonality in common variable immunodeficiency. This clone was seen at least ten times. The CDR3 end lies 3 residues beyond the end of the read and is filled in from the germline J gene. Germline V gives CDR1 SGHRS, CDR2 YFSETQ. The CDR3 is 14 residues long. The table came from immunoSEQ multiplex PCR; TCRdb's copy has only in-frame clones and leaves some out. The sample shows over 30,000 clones, none of them appearing just once. This clonotype was sampled from a person aged 18 to 70 in good health. The V gene is TRBV5-1, the J gene TRBJ2-2; tentatively, D is TRBD1 (6 bases). The sequenced sample consisted of peripheral blood mononuclear cells. CDR3 sequence: CASSLGTGNSPLFF. The CDR3 DNA, read in part, is TGCGCCAGCAGCTTGGGTACAGGGAATTCACCG.